This TCR beta chain was observed in a study of T cells after yellow fever vaccination. Study observations and caveats: Weaker overall, the secondary response nonetheless peaked faster (day 5 versus 15).

This clonotype was seen more than once but under ten times. The antigen is undetermined. This CDR3 region has 16 residues. Between the trimmed V and J ends, which lost 0 bases and 0 bases, there was a span of 11 bases. Germline V gene data show CDR1 as SGHRS and CDR2 as YFSETQ. Each CDR3 protein is one row after TCRdb ran MiXCR on the 5' RACE reads. The data contain about 580,000 distinct CDR3 sequences, about 15% of them seen just once; the ten biggest clones take up approximately 15%. The sequence came from a young man who received the YFV17D yellow fever vaccine. Sequencing was performed on PBMCs, taken more than 4 days after the first yellow fever vaccination. This chain connects TRBV5-1 to TRBJ2-3; no definite D call. The CDR3 here is CASSLASPTSTDTQYF. The CDR3 DNA reads as TGCGCCAGCAGCTTGGCCTCACCAACTAGCACAGATACGCAGTATTTT.